The next 32 T cell receptor beta chains were all read from a single sample in a study of blood T cell repertoires in COVID-19. Generated by immunoSEQ multiplex PCR, the TCRdb table keeps only in-frame clones and is missing some. The repertoire holds over 150,000 clones, with about 87% as singletons. The sample comprised peripheral blood. These receptors all come from an older woman with COVID-19, enrolled during active disease.

The chain has TRBV9 and TRBJ2-5; TRBD2 might be the D (7 bases). The V end lost 3 bases, the J end lost 3 bases, and 12 bases lay between the germline ends. Germline V gives CDR1 SGDLS, CDR2 YYNGEE. This CDR3 region has 14 residues. CDR3 sequence: CASSAGRGEETQYF. DNA for the CDR3: TGTGCCAGCAGCGCGGGGAGGGGGGAAGAGACCCAGTACTTC.

This chain connects TRBV27 to TRBJ1-2; possible D gene TRBD1, 5 bases. The germline V gene has CDR1 MNHEY and CDR2 SMNVEV (reference sequence). The CDR3 runs to 13 residues. V lost 6 bases to trimming and J lost 4 bases, with 12 bases between them. CDR3 DNA sequence: TGTGCCAGCAGCCCCGACAGCGCCTATGGCTACACCTTC. This translates into CASSPDSAYGYTF.

This chain links TRBV5-4 with TRBJ2-5; D call uncertain. Germline CDR1 and CDR2: SGHNT and YYREEE (reference sequence). This CDR3 is built from 14 residues. Trimming pared 0 bases from V and 3 bases from J, leaving 9 bases between. The CDR3 coding sequence is TGTGCCAGCAGCTTGGCCGGAACAGAAGAGACCCAGTACTTC. As protein: CASSLAGTEETQYF.

The rearrangement uses TRBV28 and TRBJ2-2; TRBD1 is a possible D gene (6 bases). The CDR3 loop spans 14 amino acids. Germline CDR1 reads MDHEN; CDR2 reads SYDVKM. Trimming cost V 5 bases and J 6 bases, with 13 bases left between them. CDR3 DNA sequence: TGTGCCAGCAGTATCGCAGGGGTTCCCGGGGAGCTGTTTTTT. It yields the protein CASSIAGVPGELFF.

The chain has TRBV9 and TRBJ2-1; D remains unclear. Germline-derived CDR1 and CDR2 are SGDLS and YYNGEE. V was shortened by 2 bases and J by 3 bases, with 12 bases between the two germline ends. The CDR3 is 15 amino acids. The CDR3 loop is CASSVTQLNYNEQFF. Here the CDR3 DNA reads TGTGCCAGCAGCGTTACGCAACTCAACTACAATGAGCAGTTCTTC.

The chain carries TRBV19 and TRBJ1-4; TRBD1 aligns across 8 bases. Germline V lookup: CDR1 LNHDA, CDR2 SQIVND (reference sequence). The CDR3 covers 16 residues. The ends lost 9 bases at V and 3 bases at J; junction bases unmatched: 12. The CDR3, as DNA: TGTGCCAGCAATATCCAGGGGGCAGCGGCTAATGAAAAACTGTTTTTT. Protein product: CASNIQGAAANEKLFF. Together with reference TRBV19 and TRBJ1-4, the CDR3 gives the full variable domain: DGGITQSPKYLFRKEGQNVTLSCEQNLNHDAMYWYRQDPGQGLRLIYYSQIVNDFQKGDIAEGYSVSREKKESFPLTVTSAQKNPTAFYLCASNIQGAAANEKLFFGSGTQLSVL.

The rearrangement links TRBV5-1 to TRBJ1-2; the match to TRBD1 covers 8 bases. In germline, CDR1 is SGHRS, CDR2 YFSETQ. Trimming took 0 bases from V and 6 from J; bases not matched to a gene: 4. The CDR3 runs to 14 residues. The CDR3, as DNA: TGCGCCAGCAGCTTGGCCTCGACAGGGGATGGCTACACCTTC. Translating it yields CASSLASTGDGYTF.

This clone was detected only once. The gene calls are TRBV6-5 and TRBJ1-5; 9 bases are shared with TRBD1. Germline V lookup: CDR1 MNHEY, CDR2 SVGAGI. V trimming: 7 bases; J trimming: 4 bases; junction bases outside the gene matches: 8. This CDR3 comprises 15 residues. The CDR3 nucleotides read TGTGCCAGCAACGGAGGGACAGGGCTAAATCAGCCCCAGCATTTT. It specifies CASNGGTGLNQPQHF.

The CDR3 bases are TGTGCCAGCAAGGGGGAAACGAGCAATCAGCCCCAGCATTTT. Translating it yields CASKGETSNQPQHF. V and J are TRBV6-5 and TRBJ1-5; D is possibly TRBD1 (6 bases). The CDR3 length is 14 residues. Germline assignment: CDR1 MNHEY and CDR2 SVGAGI. V was cut by 7 bases and J by 1 base, with 11 bases left in between.

This clone was seen a handful of times. The chain recombines TRBV28 with TRBJ1-2; D is ambiguous. V dropped 4 bases and J dropped 8 bases, with 14 bases sitting between them. This CDR3 is 13 amino acids long. Germline assignment: CDR1 MDHEN and CDR2 SYDVKM. The CDR3 spells CASSSVRVGGYTF. Here the CDR3 DNA reads TGTGCCAGCAGTTCCGTGAGGGTGGGGGGCTACACCTTC.

The V gene is TRBV7-2, the J gene TRBJ2-1, with D maybe TRBD1 (8 bases). CDR3 length: 15 residues. The V gene's germline CDR1 is SGHTA and CDR2 FQGNSA. V lost 3 bases and J lost 7, with 16 bases in between. The DNA of the CDR3 is TGTGCCAGCAGCTTCAGGGGGCGGGGGCAGAATGAGCAGTTCTTC. As protein: CASSFRGRGQNEQFF. Drawing the rest from reference TRBV7-2 and TRBJ2-1, the complete variable domain is GAGVSQSPSNKVTEKGKDVELRCDPISGHTALYWYRQSLGQGLEFLIYFQGNSAPDKSGLPSDRFSAERTGGSVSTLTIQRTQQEDSAVYLCASSFRGRGQNEQFFGPGTRLTVL.

This chain links TRBV19 with TRBJ1-2; unclear D gene. V gave up 7 bases and J gave up 3 bases, with 21 bases separating them. CDR1 and CDR2 (germline): LNHDA, SQIVND (reference sequence). The CDR3 contains 16 residues. CDR3 loop: CASKQTSGGKYYGYTF. CDR3 DNA sequence: TGTGCCAGTAAGCAGACCTCTGGCGGAAAATACTATGGCTACACCTTC.

The chain is built from TRBV5-1 and TRBJ1-2; tentative D call: TRBD1 (5 bases). The CDR3 extends over 15 amino acids. The V and J ends lost 0 bases and 3 bases respectively, with 12 bases between them. Germline V CDR1 and CDR2: SGHRS, YFSETQ. The CDR3 reads CASSLEGARHYGYTF. In nucleotides, the CDR3 is TGCGCCAGCAGCTTGGAAGGGGCCCGACACTATGGCTACACCTTC.

The gene calls are TRBV10-3 and TRBJ1-2; maybe TRBD1 (6 bases). The CDR3 sequence is 13 residues long. The germline CDR1 and CDR2 sequences are ENHRY and SYGVKD. Trimming stripped 4 bases from V and 7 bases from J, with 13 bases between. The CDR3 nucleotides read TGTGCCATCAGTGGAGCAGGGGTCGGTGGCTACACCTTC. It yields the protein CAISGAGVGGYTF.

The chain recombines TRBV11-2 with TRBJ1-1; D uncertain. The CDR3 is made up of 14 amino acids. The germline V gene has CDR1 SGHAT and CDR2 FQNNGV. V was trimmed by 1 base and J by 8 bases, leaving 14 bases between them. Written as DNA, the CDR3 is TGTGCCAGCAGCTTAGGACTGGTGGGTAAAGAAGCTTTCTTT. It yields the protein CASSLGLVGKEAFF.

This clone was found a few times. This chain links TRBV7-9 with TRBJ1-6; D remains ambiguous. The CDR3 is 15 residues long. V lost 2 bases to trimming and J lost 9 bases, with 14 bases between them. Per germline, CDR1 SEHNR and CDR2 FQNEAQ (reference sequence). The chain's CDR3 is CASSLHSAAGSPLHF. The CDR3 DNA sequence: TGTGCCAGCAGCTTACATTCCGCCGCGGGTTCACCCCTCCACTTT.

This chain links TRBV5-8 with TRBJ2-7; 10 nucleotides align to TRBD1. V shed 3 bases, J shed 2 bases, and the junction held 17 bases outside the gene matches. There are 19 residues in the CDR3. Per the germline V gene, CDR1 is SGHTS and CDR2 is YDEGEE. The CDR3 here is CASSSIGLSGTGDPYEQYF. CDR3 DNA: TGTGCCAGCAGCTCCATTGGTTTGTCCGGGACAGGGGACCCCTACGAGCAGTACTTC.

CDR3 sequence reads: CASSLGQGNHNEQFF. The CDR3 DNA reads as TGCGCCAGCAGCTTGGGCCAGGGGAATCACAATGAGCAGTTCTTC. The gene calls are TRBV5-1 and TRBJ2-1; D is perhaps TRBD1 (6 bases). Trimming stripped 0 bases from V and 5 bases from J, with 12 bases between. Germline V gene lookup returns CDR1 SGHRS and CDR2 YFSETQ. This CDR3 contains 15 residues.

V is TRBV10-3 and J is TRBJ2-7; 7 positions agree with TRBD1. V trimming: 2 bases; J trimming: 2 bases; junction bases outside the gene matches: 3. CDR3 length: 14 amino acids. Germline-derived CDR1 and CDR2 are ENHRY and SYGVKD. In nucleotides, the CDR3 is TGTGCCATCAGTGAGACCGACAGGGCCTACGAGCAGTACTTC. Residues: CAISETDRAYEQYF.

The V and J genes are TRBV30 and TRBJ1-2; TRBD1 agrees at 11 bases. The CDR3 covers 15 residues. Trimming took 4 bases from V and 7 from J; bases not matched to a gene: 11. Germline-derived CDR1 and CDR2 are GTSNPN and SVGIG (reference sequence). The CDR3 here is CAWMIPGQGVGGYTF. As DNA, the CDR3 is TGTGCCTGGATGATACCGGGACAGGGGGTAGGTGGCTACACCTTC.

This chain uses TRBV9 with TRBJ1-6, with 7 nucleotides matching TRBD1. Germline CDR1 is SGDLS and CDR2 is YYNGEE. CDR3 length: 16 residues. The J segment lost 7 bases and the V segment lost 2 bases, leaving 9 bases of the junction unmatched. The CDR3 reads CASSVTKGTENSPLHF. CDR3 nucleotide sequence: TGTGCCAGCAGCGTCACAAAAGGGACAGAGAATTCACCCCTCCACTTT. The full variable domain, with the rest looked up from reference TRBV9 and TRBJ1-6, is DSGVTQTPKHLITATGQRVTLRCSPRSGDLSVYWYQQSLDQGLQFLIQYYNGEERAKGNILERFSAQQFPDLHSELNLSSLELGDSALYFCASSVTKGTENSPLHFGNGTRLTVT.

The chain uses TRBV6-2 or TRBV6-3 and TRBJ1-2; TRBD1 might be the D (6 bases). CDR1 and CDR2 (germline): MNHEY, SVGEGT. V was clipped by 0 bases and J by 8 bases, with 16 bases between them. The CDR3 runs to 15 residues. CDR3 loop: CASSYSRLQGFGYTF. In DNA form, the CDR3 reads TGTGCCAGCAGTTACTCCCGGTTACAGGGATTCGGCTACACCTTC.

The chain couples TRBV7-2 to TRBJ1-1; D is possibly TRBD1 (6 bases). This CDR3 has 13 amino acids. Trimming cost V 5 bases and J 4 bases, with 11 bases left between them. Germline-derived CDR1 and CDR2 are SGHTA and FQGNSA. The CDR3 sequence: CASSHRDLTEAFF. Written as DNA, the CDR3 is TGTGCCAGCAGCCACAGGGATCTCACTGAAGCTTTCTTT.

The chain employs TRBV6-5 and TRBJ2-7, with 10 bases that match TRBD1. Germline CDR1 MNHEY, CDR2 SVGAGI. V trimming: 7 bases; J trimming: 3 bases; junction bases outside the gene matches: 9. This CDR3 is 15 amino acids long. Here the CDR3 reads CASTSGTGDGYEQYF. The DNA for the CDR3 is TGTGCCAGCACCTCCGGGACAGGGGACGGCTACGAGCAGTACTTC.

The genes are TRBV7-2 and TRBJ2-1; 10 positions match TRBD1. The CDR3 consists of 16 residues. The ends lost 1 base at V and 5 bases at J; junction bases unmatched: 5. Germline lookup yields CDR1 SGHTA and CDR2 FQGNSA. CDR3 in amino acids: CASSLVPDRGNNEQFF. CDR3 nucleotides: TGTGCCAGCAGCTTAGTCCCGGACAGGGGGAACAATGAGCAGTTCTTC.

The rearrangement links TRBV30 to TRBJ1-3; 9 bases are a match to TRBD1. Germline values: CDR1 GTSNPN, CDR2 SVGIG (reference sequence). J was trimmed by 8 bases and V by 1 base; bases with no gene match: 6. This CDR3 region has 14 residues. The DNA of the CDR3 is TGTGCCTGGAGTGGTACAGGGGGCTGGGACACCATATATTTT. This gives the protein CAWSGTGGWDTIYF.

The J gene is TRBJ2-5, the V gene TRBV15, with TRBD1 matching 7 bases. Per germline, CDR1 LNHNV and CDR2 YYDKDF (reference sequence). The V and J ends lost 5 bases and 1 base, in that order; junction bases with no gene match: 4. The CDR3 runs 14 residues. Here the CDR3 DNA reads TGTGCCACCAGCCGGGACAGAGTCCAAGAGACCCAGTACTTC. This translates into CATSRDRVQETQYF. The whole variable domain, remainder taken from reference TRBV15 and TRBJ2-5, is DAMVIQNPRYQVTQFGKPVTLSCSQTLNHNVMYWYQQKSSQAPKLLFHYYDKDFNNEADTPDNFQSRRPNTSFCFLDIRSPGLGDTAMYLCATSRDRVQETQYFGPGTRLLVL.

The V call is TRBV30, the J call TRBJ2-1; 14 positions match TRBD2. The germline gives CDR1 GTSNPN, CDR2 SVGIG (reference sequence). V shed 4 bases, J shed 3 bases, and the junction held 8 bases outside the gene matches. The length of the CDR3 is 17 residues. The CDR3 DNA sequence: TGTGCCTGGATATTCGGGACTAGCGGGGGATTCTACAATGAGCAGTTCTTC. Protein sequence: CAWIFGTSGGFYNEQFF.

This clone was seen only once. The rearrangement uses TRBV5-1 and TRBJ2-3; TRBD1 matches 7 bases. This CDR3 is built from 14 residues. From germline, CDR1 is SGHRS and CDR2 YFSETQ. The V and J ends lost 5 bases and 3 bases, in that order; junction bases with no gene match: 6. The CDR3 region has the DNA TGCGCCAGCAGGCCGACAGGGCTGACAGATACGCAGTATTTT. Translating gives CASRPTGLTDTQYF.

The chain couples TRBV7-9 to TRBJ2-7; TRBD2 matches at 8 bases. CDR1 is SEHNR, CDR2 FQNEAQ, per germline (reference sequence). The CDR3 extends over 15 amino acids. V lost 4 bases to trimming and J lost 0 bases; unmatched junction nucleotides: 5. The CDR3 sequence: CASSSLGGVSYEQYF. DNA of the CDR3: TGTGCCAGCAGCTCACTCGGGGGGGTCTCCTACGAGCAGTACTTC.

The rearrangement joins TRBV19 to TRBJ1-5, with D maybe TRBD1 (6 bases). This CDR3 is 16 amino acids long. The V end was cut by 3 bases, the J end by 4 bases, with 16 bases between. Germline CDR1 and CDR2: LNHDA and SQIVND (reference sequence). CDR3 sequence (DNA): TGTGCCAGTAGTATGGGGGGGCCTCAAAAGAATCAGCCCCAGCATTTT. It codes for CASSMGGPQKNQPQHF.

J is TRBJ1-3 and V is TRBV2; perhaps TRBD1 as D (5 bases). V lost 7 bases and J lost 0, with 10 bases in between. This CDR3 is 14 amino acids long. CDR1 and CDR2 (germline): SNHLY, FYNNEI. The CDR3 nucleotides are TGTGCCAGCACCCCAGGGTACTCTGGAAACACCATATATTTT. Translation gives CASTPGYSGNTIYF.